This T cell receptor beta chain was identified during a study of shared clonotypes between healthy human individuals. Germline V CDR1 and CDR2: MDHEN, SYDVKM. Trimming cost V 3 bases and J 0 bases; bases outside gene matches: 7. The CDR3 spans 18 residues. Clones were read by immunoSEQ multiplex PCR, and TCRdb kept only the in-frame ones, dropping some. The sample lists about 2 million clones; just under 95% were seen once. CD8 cells regarded as naive lacked CD45RO, were positively chosen for CCR7, and omitted terminally differentiated effector memory CD45RA+ cells. This chain connects TRBV28 to TRBJ2-5; TRBD2 matches 13 bases. The sequenced sample consisted of naive CD8+ T cells sorted from blood. The sequence derives from a man younger than 30 in good health. CDR3 sequence: CASSFGTSGDTNQETQYF. In nucleotides, the CDR3 is TGTGCCAGCAGTTTTGGGACTAGCGGGGATACAAACCAAGAGACCCAGTACTTC.